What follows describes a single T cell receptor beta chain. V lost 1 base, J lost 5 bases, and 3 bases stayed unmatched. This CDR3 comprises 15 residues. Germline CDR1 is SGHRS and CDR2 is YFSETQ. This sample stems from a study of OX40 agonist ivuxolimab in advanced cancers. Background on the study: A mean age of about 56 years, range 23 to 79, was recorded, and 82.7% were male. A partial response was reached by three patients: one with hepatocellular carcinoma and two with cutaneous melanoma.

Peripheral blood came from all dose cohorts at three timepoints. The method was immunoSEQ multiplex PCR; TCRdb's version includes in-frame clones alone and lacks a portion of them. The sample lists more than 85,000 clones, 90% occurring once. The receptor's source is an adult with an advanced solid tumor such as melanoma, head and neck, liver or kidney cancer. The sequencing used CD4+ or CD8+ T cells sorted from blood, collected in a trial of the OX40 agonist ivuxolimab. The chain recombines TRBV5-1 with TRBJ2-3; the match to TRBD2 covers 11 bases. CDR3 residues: CASSLRLAGLDTQYF. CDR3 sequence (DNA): TGCGCCAGCAGCTTGCGACTAGCGGGATTAGATACGCAGTATTTT. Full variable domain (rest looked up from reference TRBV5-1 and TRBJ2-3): KAGVTQTPRYLIKTRGQQVTLSCSPISGHRSVSWYQQTPGQGLQFLFEYFSETQRNKGNFPGRFSGRQFSNSRSEMNVSTLELGDSALYLCASSLRLAGLDTQYFGPGTRLTVL.